The 30 T cell receptor beta chains given below trace back to one sample, sequenced in a study of CD8+CD57+ T cells in acquired aplastic anemia. CDR3 and TCR beta VDJ profiling relied on genomic DNA as the template. Each CDR3 protein is one row after TCRdb ran MiXCR on the reads. The table shows about 180,000 distinct CDR3 sequences, with more than 60% occurring only once. Before being chosen for sequencing, patients had shown CD8+CD57+ cell expansion by flow cytometry. The sequenced sample consisted of sorted CD4+, CD8+, or CD8+CD57+ T cells (not recorded which) from PBMCs. These receptors came from a human donor with aplastic anemia.

This clonotype has at least ten counts. J is TRBJ2-1 and V is TRBV12-3 or TRBV12-4; D gene ambiguous. CDR3 length equals 13 residues. V was pared by 2 bases and J by 5 bases, with 7 bases between. CDR3 sequence: CASSLSRDNEQFF. The CDR3 DNA reads TGTGCCAGCAGTTTAAGTCGGGACAATGAGCAGTTCTTC.

The table lists this clonotype with a few counts. The chain joins TRBV5-1 to TRBJ2-3, with 8 bases that match TRBD1. Germline V CDR1 and CDR2: SGHRS, YFSETQ. This CDR3 has 15 residues. V lost 0 bases, J lost 5 bases, and 5 bases stayed unmatched. The CDR3 here is CASSLEGQGEDTQYF. The CDR3 DNA reads as TGCGCCAGCAGCTTGGAAGGACAGGGTGAAGATACGCAGTATTTT.

The CDR3 DNA sequence: TGCAGTGCGAAGAGACTAGCGGGAGGGAACACAGATACGCAGTATTTT. It translates to CSAKRLAGGNTDTQYF. V and J are TRBV20-1 and TRBJ2-3; 14 nucleotides agree with TRBD2. V shed 6 bases, J shed 2 bases, and the junction held 7 bases outside the gene matches. The CDR3 has 16 amino acids. The germline CDR1 and CDR2 sequences are DFQATT and SNEGSKA (reference sequence).

This clonotype was picked up a small number of times. V is TRBV24-1 and J is TRBJ2-5, with 11 bases that match TRBD1. The CDR3 is 16 amino acids. CDR1 and CDR2 from the germline V gene are KGHDR and SFDVKD. Trimming cost V 3 bases and J 5 bases; bases outside gene matches: 7. CDR3 in DNA: TGTGCCACCAGTGATATACGGACAGGGGGCGCGGAGACCCAGTACTTC. This translates into CATSDIRTGGAETQYF.

At least ten counts were recorded for this clonotype. The chain has TRBV15 and TRBJ1-1; D is unclear. The germline V gene encodes CDR1 LNHNV and CDR2 YYDKDF (reference sequence). The CDR3 extends over 15 amino acids. Trimming cost V 0 bases and J 2 bases, with 10 bases left between them. CDR3 bases: TGTGCCACCAGCAGAGATCGGGCGGGAAACACTGAAGCTTTCTTT. It specifies CATSRDRAGNTEAFF.

V and J are TRBV20-1 and TRBJ2-3, with D unclear. CDR1 is DFQATT and CDR2 is SNEGSKA in the germline V gene (reference sequence). The CDR3 contains 12 residues. V was shortened by 6 bases and J by 6 bases, with 13 bases between the two germline ends. CDR3 amino acids: CSAPSRSDTQYF. The CDR3 DNA reads TGCAGTGCCCCCTCACGTTCGGATACGCAGTATTTT.

This chain joins TRBV20-1 and TRBJ1-1; D unclear. The CDR3 covers 13 residues. Germline V CDR1 and CDR2: DFQATT, SNEGSKA (reference sequence). The V and J ends lost 6 bases and 7 bases respectively, with 18 bases between them. The CDR3 DNA reads TGCAGTGCACAGACACGAGAACGAATTGAAGCTTTCTTT. Its protein is CSAQTRERIEAFF.

The chain links TRBV20-1 to TRBJ2-1; TRBD2 might be the D (5 bases). V dropped 4 bases and J dropped 12 bases, with 10 bases sitting between them. Germline assignment: CDR1 DFQATT and CDR2 SNEGSKA (reference sequence). CDR3 size: 10 residues. CDR3 DNA sequence: TGCAGTGCTAAATTTCGGGGGCAGTTCTTC. Translated: CSAKFRGQFF.

The chain carries TRBV19 and TRBJ2-2; the D call may be TRBD1 or TRBD2 (5 bases each). The CDR3 sequence is 11 residues long. Germline-derived CDR1 and CDR2 are LNHDA and SQIVND (reference sequence). Trimming left V 4 bases short and J 12 bases short, with 9 bases between. The CDR3 sequence: CASSRPGQLFF. DNA for the CDR3: TGTGCCAGTAGTAGACCGGGACAGCTGTTTTTT.

The genes are TRBV19 and TRBJ1-4; no clear D. In germline, CDR1 is LNHDA, CDR2 SQIVND (reference sequence). The CDR3 sequence is 13 residues long. V gave up 5 bases and J gave up 4 bases, with 8 bases separating them. The CDR3 loop reads CASSASVNEKLFF. CDR3 sequence (DNA): TGTGCCAGTAGTGCGTCAGTTAATGAAAAACTGTTTTTT.

The CDR3 bases are TGCGCCAGCAGCAAGCGGGACAGGGGCTCCTACGAGCAGTACTTC. This gives the protein CASSKRDRGSYEQYF. The chain carries TRBV5-1 and TRBJ2-7; 10 bases line up with TRBD1. The CDR3 consists of 15 residues. The germline CDR1 and CDR2 sequences are SGHRS and YFSETQ. V trimming: 4 bases; J trimming: 0 bases; junction bases outside the gene matches: 4.

The chain couples TRBV7-9 to TRBJ2-5; D ambiguous. The CDR3 has 16 amino acids. Per the germline V gene, CDR1 is SEHNR and CDR2 is FQNEAQ (reference sequence). The V end was cut by 1 base, the J end by 0 bases, with 12 bases between. The CDR3 loop is CASSLGFNRDQETQYF. The CDR3, as DNA: TGTGCCAGCAGCTTAGGCTTTAACAGAGACCAAGAGACCCAGTACTTC.

This clonotype was detected a few times. One end of the junction does not line up with germline, which may come from a read error. The CDR3 region is CASSDGTGGPDTQYF. CDR3 coding DNA: TGTGCCAGTAGTGACGGGACGGGGGGGCCAGATACGCAGTATTTT. The chain uses TRBV6-4 and TRBJ2-3; 8 bases are a match to TRBD2. This CDR3 is 15 amino acids long. The germline V gene has CDR1 MRHNA and CDR2 SNTAGT.

This clonotype came up a few times. This chain joins TRBV24-1 and TRBJ2-2; maybe TRBD2 (7 bases). Germline CDR1 reads KGHDR; CDR2 reads SFDVKD. The CDR3 spans 16 residues. The V gene lost 0 bases and the J gene lost 7 bases, with 14 bases spanning the gap. The CDR3 nucleotides are TGTGCCACCAGTGATTTGGGCGGGGGCGAGGACGGGGAGCTGTTTTTT. It translates to CATSDLGGGEDGELFF.

With regard to this clonotype: Germline is not matched at one junction end, which may reflect a read error. The chain carries TRBV5-1 and TRBJ1-3; D not certain. This CDR3 contains 15 residues. Germline CDR1 is SGHRS and CDR2 is YFSETQ. CDR3 nucleotides: TGTGCCAGCAGCTTAAGGAGGGTGTCTGGAAACACCATATATTTT. Its protein product is CASSLRRVSGNTIYF.

The chain joins TRBV7-6 to TRBJ1-2; tentative D call: TRBD1 (6 bases). Germline V gives CDR1 SGHVS, CDR2 FNYEAQ. The V and J ends lost 5 bases and 6 bases respectively, with 13 bases between them. This CDR3 has 13 residues. The CDR3 region has the DNA TGTGCCAGCAGCCAACCGACAGGAGATGGCTACACCTTC. Translation: CASSQPTGDGYTF.

The chain is built from TRBV14 and TRBJ2-5; D is unresolved. The ends were cut back, 5 bases at V and 2 bases at J, with 15 bases in the middle. Germline V CDR1 and CDR2: SGHDN, FVKESK. CDR3 size: 15 residues. Written as DNA, the CDR3 is TGTGCCAGCAGCGACGGAACACGGCCACAAGAGACCCAGTACTTC. It is translated as CASSDGTRPQETQYF.

The chain has TRBV7-8 and TRBJ1-1; D gene uncertain. V was shortened by 10 bases and J by 1 base, with 10 bases between the two germline ends. The CDR3 length is 12 residues. Germline assignment: CDR1 SGHVS and CDR2 FQNEAQ. CDR3 DNA: TGTGCCATTGAGCTACCGAACACTGAAGCTTTCTTT. Amino acids: CAIELPNTEAFF.

The genes are TRBV7-2 and TRBJ1-5; 8 nucleotides agree with TRBD1. Germline V gene data show CDR1 as SGHTA and CDR2 as FQGNSA. J gave up 0 bases and V 4 bases, and 8 bases lay outside the gene matches. The CDR3 length is 17 residues. CDR3 coding DNA: TGTGCCAGCAGCTCGGACAGGGTTGATAATAGCAATCAGCCCCAGCATTTT. Residues: CASSSDRVDNSNQPQHF.

This clonotype was recorded many times. The rearrangement uses TRBV19 and TRBJ1-1; D is possibly TRBD1 (6 bases). V lost 3 bases and J lost 6, with 11 bases in between. The CDR3 has 13 amino acids. Germline assignment: CDR1 LNHDA and CDR2 SQIVND (reference sequence). DNA of the CDR3: TGTGCCAGTAGTATTCAGGGGAGCGCTGAAGCTTTCTTT. This gives the protein CASSIQGSAEAFF.

V gene TRBV7-8 combines with J gene TRBJ2-7; 8 bases map to TRBD2. This CDR3 spans 16 amino acids. Trimming removed 5 bases from V and 2 bases from J; junction bases left unmatched: 11. Germline V CDR1 and CDR2: SGHVS, FQNEAQ. The CDR3 is CASSPQGSGVPYEQYF. The CDR3 bases are TGTGCCAGCAGCCCTCAGGGTAGCGGGGTCCCCTACGAGCAGTACTTC.

The rearrangement joins TRBV10-2 to TRBJ2-3; D might be TRBD1 (6 bases). V lost 5 bases to trimming and J lost 1 base, with 13 bases between them. The CDR3 is 15 residues long. Germline V gene lookup returns CDR1 WSHSY and CDR2 SAAADI. CDR3 sequence: CASSQGNRGTDTQYF. CDR3 coding DNA: TGCGCCAGCAGTCAGGGGAATCGGGGCACAGATACGCAGTATTTT.

This chain links TRBV7-2 with TRBJ2-3; the D is unclear. Germline loops: CDR1 SGHTA, CDR2 FQGNSA. This CDR3 spans 13 amino acids. Trimming removed 0 bases at V and 4 bases at J, with 5 bases between. CDR3 amino acids: CASSLAMADTQYF. CDR3 in DNA: TGTGCCAGCAGCTTAGCGATGGCAGATACGCAGTATTTT.

The chain joins TRBV4-3 to TRBJ1-1; 7 nucleotides align to TRBD1. V lost 1 base to trimming and J lost 10 bases; unmatched junction nucleotides: 3. Germline assignment: CDR1 LGHNA and CDR2 YSLEER. The length of the CDR3 is 12 residues. CDR3 coding DNA: TGCGCCAGCAGCCAAGCTGACAGGGCAGCTTTCTTT. Amino acid sequence: CASSQADRAAFF.

This clonotype appeared many times. The gene calls are TRBV9 and TRBJ2-3; 8 bases align to TRBD2. This CDR3 has 17 amino acids. Germline values: CDR1 SGDLS, CDR2 YYNGEE. J was trimmed by 4 bases and V by 0 bases; bases with no gene match: 10. The chain's CDR3 is CASSVAGPAGVADTQYF. The CDR3 DNA reads TGTGCCAGCAGCGTAGCTGGGCCAGCGGGGGTAGCAGATACGCAGTATTTT.

This clonotype was observed once. The chain links TRBV7-3 to TRBJ2-2; D is possibly TRBD2 (7 bases). This CDR3 is 17 amino acids long. Germline CDR1 SGHTA, CDR2 FQGTGA. V lost 5 bases and J 4 bases, leaving 20 bases between the germline ends. The CDR3 reads CASSPAGAGKRTGELFF. The DNA for the CDR3 is TGTGCCAGCAGCCCCGCGGGGGCAGGGAAGCGCACCGGGGAGCTGTTTTTT.

This clonotype was observed at least ten times. The J gene is TRBJ1-1, the V gene TRBV20-1; a weak D match, TRBD1 (5 bases). The CDR3 is 14 amino acids. V lost 3 bases and J lost 3, with 14 bases in between. The germline V gene has CDR1 DFQATT and CDR2 SNEGSKA (reference sequence). In nucleotides, the CDR3 is TGCAGTGCTAGCAACGGGGCCGTTCACACTGAAGCTTTCTTT. It yields the protein CSASNGAVHTEAFF.

This clonotype was found many times. V is TRBV20-1 and J is TRBJ1-2, with D tentatively TRBD1 (5 bases). Germline CDR1 DFQATT, CDR2 SNEGSKA (reference sequence). V lost 2 bases to trimming and J lost 4 bases, with 17 bases between them. The CDR3 totals 15 residues. CDR3 sequence: CSARIFRAGIYGYTF. Here the CDR3 DNA reads TGCAGTGCTAGAATCTTCAGGGCCGGTATCTATGGCTACACCTTC.

The rearrangement links TRBV29-1 to TRBJ1-2; a possible D gene is TRBD1 (6 bases). CDR3 length: 13 residues. Germline loops: CDR1 SQVTM, CDR2 ANQGSEA. With 3 bases removed from V and 6 bases from J, the gap between germline ends came to 14 bases. The CDR3 spells CSVEGPNRDGYTF. Written as DNA, the CDR3 is TGCAGCGTTGAGGGGCCAAACAGGGATGGCTACACCTTC.

The chain is built from TRBV6-5 and TRBJ2-7; TRBD1 aligns across 9 bases. The CDR3 is made up of 15 amino acids. Trimming at V came to 8 bases and at J to 2 bases, leaving 10 bases not matched to a gene. Germline V gives CDR1 MNHEY, CDR2 SVGAGI. In nucleotides, the CDR3 is TGTGCCAGCGGCCTTGGGGACAGGGTTACCTACGAGCAGTACTTC. Translation gives CASGLGDRVTYEQYF.